The 7 T cell receptor beta chains in this list originate from one sample, sequenced in a study of immune heterogeneity within non-small cell lung tumors. Bulk tumor genomic DNA (600 ng per sample) served as template. Surgeons took several biopsies per primary tumor, spaced far apart, during surgery. Patients underwent curative surgery for non-small cell lung cancer (untreated and newly diagnosed). Multiplex PCR amplified the TCR beta CDR3 region. Its first round ran for 10 cycles with 32 V and 13 J primers. TCRdb processed the multiplex PCR reads anew with MiXCR; each CDR3 protein has one entry. The sample comprises more than 10,000 distinct CDR3 sequences, under 25% of which are singletons, and about 4.6% rests with the top ten. Sequencing input: lung tumor tissue. Receptors were obtained from a man aged 55 to 70 with non-small cell lung cancer.

The chain carries TRBV20-1 and TRBJ1-1, with a weak D call TRBD1 (5 bases). CDR1 is DFQATT, CDR2 SNEGSKA, per germline (reference sequence). V lost 3 bases, J lost 4 bases, and 15 bases lay in between. This CDR3 has 14 residues. CDR3 bases: TGCAGTGCTAGGGGGACCACCGAGGGCACTGAAGCTTTCTTT. Residues: CSARGTTEGTEAFF.

This clonotype was detected only a few times. The chain uses TRBV20-1 and TRBJ1-4, with no clear D. CDR1 DFQATT and CDR2 SNEGSKA come from the germline V gene (reference sequence). V was cut by 1 base and J by 3 bases, with 6 bases left in between. The CDR3 is 13 amino acids. The CDR3 nucleotides read TGCAGTGCTAGAGGCCGATCTAATGAAAAACTGTTTTTT. It is translated as CSARGRSNEKLFF.

As concerns this clonotype: The germline gene is not matched at one end of the junction; a read error may be the cause. CDR3 sequence reads: CASSPRQGATGTQYF. The CDR3 nucleotides read TGTGCCAGCAGCCCTCGACAGGGGGCCACAGGTACGCAGTATTTT. The chain carries TRBV11-3 and TRBJ2-3; 10 bases are a match to TRBD1. The germline gives CDR1 SGHNT, CDR2 YENEEA. The CDR3 length is 15 residues.

This clonotype rates as medium-sized. The rearrangement uses TRBV29-1 and TRBJ2-5; 16 positions agree with TRBD2. CDR1 is SQVTM and CDR2 is ANQGSEA in the germline V gene. J gave up 4 bases and V 4 bases, and 6 bases lay outside the gene matches. The CDR3 covers 16 residues. The CDR3 loop reads CSVVGLAGGQGETQYF. The CDR3 nucleotides read TGCAGCGTTGTGGGACTAGCGGGAGGGCAAGGAGAGACCCAGTACTTC.

A few counts support this clonotype. V gene TRBV19 combines with J gene TRBJ1-2, with D perhaps TRBD1 (5 bases). Germline CDR1 is LNHDA and CDR2 is SQIVND (reference sequence). V was trimmed by 0 bases and J by 8 bases, leaving 16 bases between them. The CDR3 contains 15 residues. CDR3 nucleotides: TGTGCCAGTAGTATAGATGGGGCCACCAAGGGAGGCTACACCTTC. Residues: CASSIDGATKGGYTF.

By frequency in the sample, this clonotype is medium-sized. V usage is TRBV15 and J usage is TRBJ2-1, with TRBD2 identical over 8 bases. Germline trimming cut 3 bases from V and 9 bases from J; bases unmatched to any gene: 7. The CDR3 totals 14 residues. Germline CDR1 is LNHNV and CDR2 is YYDKDF (reference sequence). The CDR3 here is CATSSLGTRGEQFF. The CDR3 DNA reads as TGTGCCACCAGCAGTCTAGGGACTAGAGGTGAGCAGTTCTTC.

This clonotype was seen more than once but under ten times. The genes are TRBV4-2 and TRBJ2-1, with 11 bases matching TRBD2. V lost 0 bases, J lost 5 bases, and 6 bases stayed unmatched. Germline V gene data show CDR1 as LGHNA and CDR2 as YNFKEQ. The CDR3 sequence is 17 residues long. The CDR3 DNA reads TGTGCCAGCAGCCAAGATTCCGCTAGCGGGGGGAACAATGAGCAGTTCTTC. Its translation is CASSQDSASGGNNEQFF.